Listed below are T cell receptor beta chains from one sample, sequenced in a study of blood T cell repertoires in COVID-19. Assay used: immunoSEQ multiplex PCR; TCRdb lists only in-frame clones, some missing. The sample has roughly 100,000 clones; roughly 87% are singletons. The sample consisted of peripheral blood. The receptors were sampled from a human donor in a cohort sampled during active COVID-19. The CDR3 runs from the conserved cysteine through the conserved F or W. Each record gives: J gene, V gene, CDR3 protein.

TRBJ2-5,TRBV2,CASLARETQYF
TRBJ2-3,TRBV12-3/TRBV12-4,CASSFQSDTQYF
TRBJ2-3,TRBV10-1,CASSELAGSSSTDTQYF
TRBJ2-2,TRBV7-9,CASSPKTGELFF
TRBJ1-4,TRBV20-1,CSASWLTGLEKLFF
TRBJ2-5,TRBV7-9,CASSLGGRYPETQYF
TRBJ2-5,TRBV10-3,CAISQTGEREETQYF
TRBJ1-2,TRBV27,CASSLTGGAGYGYTF
TRBJ1-4,TRBV3-1/TRBV3-2,CASSPLGTGTANEKLFF
TRBJ1-1,TRBV10-1,CASSDLRIRGTEAFF
TRBJ2-2,TRBV5-5,CASTKGQLNTGELFF
TRBJ2-1,TRBV24-1,CATSDLDSLGNEQFF
TRBJ2-2,TRBV5-6,CASSLVSFRANTGELFF
TRBJ1-1,TRBV5-1,CASSSSGLENTEAFF
TRBJ2-3,TRBV5-4,CASSQRTDTQYF
TRBJ1-1,TRBV6-5,CASSRTGWSEAFF
TRBJ2-5,TRBV5-4,CASSLVVAGQETQYF
TRBJ1-3,TRBV29-1,CSVAGTAGNTIYF
TRBJ2-1,TRBV5-5,CASSFRGQGNNEQFF
TRBJ1-2,TRBV5-6,CASSEKGAGGYTF
TRBJ2-3,TRBV10-3,CAISETEEGGTDTQYF
TRBJ1-5,TRBV19,CASSSGARASNQPQHF
TRBJ2-1,TRBV11-2,CASSLGLANNEQFF
TRBJ2-2,TRBV5-1,CASSSQISANTGELFF
TRBJ2-1,TRBV9,CASSVQSGGNEQFF
TRBJ1-1,TRBV7-9,CASSLGGLPNTEAFF
TRBJ2-3,TRBV4-1,CASSQELSGRIGDTQYF
TRBJ2-7,TRBV5-8,CASSLGQGVTHEQYF
TRBJ2-2,TRBV5-6,CASSLWTDLPNTGELFF
TRBJ1-4,TRBV7-2,CASSLVGHSNEKLFF
TRBJ1-1,TRBV5-1,CASSLRQANTEAFF
TRBJ2-7,TRBV6-5,CASSSGTTISYEQYF
TRBJ2-2,TRBV7-3,CASSQRGADTGELFF
TRBJ2-3,TRBV2,CASSVTSGGGVDTQYF
TRBJ1-5,TRBV19,CATDRAGNQPQHF